The 15 T cell receptor beta chains in this list originate from one sample, sequenced in a study of T cell repertoires in cytomegalovirus infection. One entry per CDR3 protein results from TCRdb running MiXCR on the reads. This table has about 110,000 distinct CDR3 sequences, about 28% appearing once. Antigens for these TCRs are unknown. Sequences were derived from CD8+ T cells from cultured PBMCs, sampled from culture after CMV antigen stimulation. These receptors were taken from a human donor in good health (CMV status not recorded). Some clones in this sample may be carry-over from other donors' samples.

This clonotype was counted ten times or more. This chain links TRBV12-3 or TRBV12-4 with TRBJ2-5; 8 nucleotides line up with TRBD1. The CDR3 spans 17 residues. Trimming removed 5 bases from V and 5 bases from J; junction bases left unmatched: 16. As DNA, the CDR3 is TGTGCCAGCAGTGTACCTTCCGGGACAGGCGTGTGGGAGACCCAGTACTTC. Its protein product is CASSVPSGTGVWETQYF.

This clonotype was recorded many times. The V gene is TRBV24-1, the J gene TRBJ2-3, with D perhaps assigned TRBD1 or TRBD2 (6 bases each). The V and J ends lost 0 bases and 0 bases respectively, with 12 bases between them. The V gene's germline CDR1 is KGHDR and CDR2 SFDVKD. The CDR3 spans 17 residues. In DNA form, the CDR3 reads TGTGCCACCAGTGATTTGAAGGGGGGCGCTAGCACAGATACGCAGTATTTT. It specifies CATSDLKGGASTDTQYF.

The rearrangement joins TRBV9 to TRBJ1-2; possible D gene TRBD1, 5 bases. The V and J ends lost 0 bases and 3 bases respectively, with 12 bases between them. CDR1 and CDR2 from the germline V gene are SGDLS and YYNGEE. This CDR3 has 15 amino acids. The CDR3 region has the DNA TGTGCCAGCAGCGTAGGTCAGGGCAGGGACTATGGCTACACCTTC. This codes for CASSVGQGRDYGYTF. Full variable domain (missing parts from reference TRBV9 and TRBJ1-2): DSGVTQTPKHLITATGQRVTLRCSPRSGDLSVYWYQQSLDQGLQFLIQYYNGEERAKGNILERFSAQQFPDLHSELNLSSLELGDSALYFCASSVGQGRDYGYTFGSGTRLTVV.

This chain joins TRBV11-2 and TRBJ2-7, with D perhaps matching TRBD1 (5 bases). This CDR3 is 15 amino acids long. Germline V gene lookup returns CDR1 SGHAT and CDR2 FQNNGV. Trimming shortened V by 4 bases and J by 0 bases, and 13 bases separated the two germline ends. The DNA for the CDR3 is TGTGCCAGCAGCTCATCCCGACAGTACTCCTACGAGCAGTACTTC. It is translated as CASSSSRQYSYEQYF. Variable domain in full (rest from reference TRBV11-2 and TRBJ2-7): EAGVAQSPRYKIIEKRQSVAFWCNPISGHATLYWYQQILGQGPKLLIQFQNNGVVDDSQLPKDRFSAERLKGVDSTLKIQPAKLEDSAVYLCASSSSRQYSYEQYFGPGTRLTVT.

The V call is TRBV6-8, the J call TRBJ2-1; D perhaps matches TRBD2 (5 bases). With 3 bases removed from V and 5 bases from J, the gap between germline ends came to 17 bases. The germline V gene encodes CDR1 MNHGY and CDR2 SAAAGT. There are 16 residues in the CDR3. The DNA for the CDR3 is TGTGCCAGCAGTTATTCCGCGGCTAGCTGGAACAATGAGCAGTTCTTC. Residues: CASSYSAASWNNEQFF.

The chain recombines TRBV4-2 with TRBJ2-1, with no clear D. The CDR3 has 15 residues. Trimming pared 0 bases from V and 5 bases from J, leaving 11 bases between. Germline-derived CDR1 and CDR2 are LGHNA and YNFKEQ. CDR3 sequence reads: CASSQDPLSDNEQFF. As DNA, the CDR3 is TGTGCCAGCAGCCAAGACCCCTTGAGTGACAATGAGCAGTTCTTC.

The chain links TRBV2 to TRBJ1-5; D is ambiguous. V shed 6 bases and J shed 4 bases, with 4 bases lying between them. The CDR3 contains 11 residues. CDR1 and CDR2 (germline): SNHLY, FYNNEI. The CDR3 protein is CASRGNQPQHF. The CDR3 nucleotides read TGTGCCAGCAGGGGGAATCAGCCCCAGCATTTT.

This clonotype appeared many times. The chain combines TRBV12-3 or TRBV12-4 with TRBJ1-2; 7 nucleotides align to TRBD1. This CDR3 spans 16 amino acids. J was trimmed by 6 bases and V by 3 bases; bases with no gene match: 13. DNA for the CDR3: TGTGCCAGCAGTTTCTCCCTGGCAGGGGGTAAGGATGGCTACACCTTC. Its translation: CASSFSLAGGKDGYTF.

This clonotype was seen a handful of times. This sequence joins TRBV4-2 and TRBJ2-5; 7 positions agree with TRBD2. The CDR3 spans 14 residues. Trimming removed 2 bases from V and 0 bases from J; junction bases left unmatched: 0. Germline CDR1 and CDR2: LGHNA and YNFKEQ. CDR3 DNA: TGTGCCAGCAGCCAAAGCGGGGACCAAGAGACCCAGTACTTC. Translating gives CASSQSGDQETQYF.

This clonotype was seen more than once but under ten times. V usage is TRBV19 and J usage is TRBJ1-5, with a tentative D call TRBD1 (5 bases). The CDR3 extends over 14 amino acids. V lost 9 bases and J lost 3, with 15 bases in between. The germline V gene encodes CDR1 LNHDA and CDR2 SQIVND (reference sequence). The CDR3: CASSVWDFNQPQHF. The DNA of the CDR3 is TGTGCCAGCTCTGTTTGGGACTTCAATCAGCCCCAGCATTTT.

This clonotype has just a few counts. This chain joins TRBV12-3 or TRBV12-4 and TRBJ1-2, with a tentative D call TRBD1 (5 bases). The V and J ends lost 1 base and 3 bases respectively, with 6 bases between them. There are 13 residues in the CDR3. Here the CDR3 DNA reads TGTGCCAGCAGTTTAGGGGGGTACTATGGCTACACCTTC. As protein: CASSLGGYYGYTF.

V usage is TRBV28 and J usage is TRBJ2-7; D remains ambiguous. CDR3 length: 11 residues. The germline V gene encodes CDR1 MDHEN and CDR2 SYDVKM. V lost 6 bases and J 6 bases, leaving 9 bases between the germline ends. CDR3 sequence: CASSPSGEQYF. In DNA, the CDR3 is TGTGCCAGCAGCCCGTCGGGCGAGCAGTACTTC.

This clonotype has only a few counts. This chain joins TRBV12-3 or TRBV12-4 and TRBJ1-5; 7 positions agree with TRBD1. V was pared by 5 bases and J by 2 bases, with 6 bases of the junction left unmatched. This CDR3 has 15 residues. For the CDR3, the DNA is TGTGCCAGCAGTCCAGGGGGATTGGGCAATCAGCCCCAGCATTTT. It translates to CASSPGGLGNQPQHF.

The V gene is TRBV13, the J gene TRBJ1-1; 8 nucleotides line up with TRBD1. The germline V gene has CDR1 PRHDT and CDR2 FYEKMQ (reference sequence). This CDR3 is 16 amino acids long. V lost 6 bases to trimming and J lost 0 bases; unmatched junction nucleotides: 9. The CDR3 nucleotides are TGTGCCAGCAGACGTTACCCGACAGGGGTGAACACTGAAGCTTTCTTT. Translated: CASRRYPTGVNTEAFF.

To note about this clonotype: Because it lacks the conserved phenylalanine or tryptophan at the end, this CDR3 is likely a read error. This chain links TRBV7-9 with TRBJ2-7; 7 nucleotides align to TRBD1. The trim removed 9 bases at V and 1 base at J, leaving 12 bases unmatched. The germline gives CDR1 SEHNR, CDR2 FQNEAQ (reference sequence). CDR3 length: 15 residues. CDR3 nucleotide sequence: TGTGCCAGTCCCCCACCAGGGACAGATTCCTACGAGCAGTACATC. Translating it yields CASPPPGTDSYEQYI.